This T cell receptor (beta chain) was retrieved from a study of human T cells and chemical hapten exposure. Study as a whole: Upper-back patches of 0.01% DPC were read at 6 days. Findings of the study overall: Versus controls, expanded TCRs had significantly more large CDR3 similarity clusters.

As for time point: patch test 3, about 24 weeks after DPC sensitization. Treatment reported: therapeutic diphenylcyclopropenone sensitization with weekly scalp DPC. It was from unfractionated whole blood that total RNA was extracted. MiXCR was run by TCRdb on the RACE reads, yielding one entry per CDR3 protein. This table has tens of thousands of distinct CDR3 sequences, 12% appearing once. Germline CDR1 is ENHRY and CDR2 is SYGVKD. The J segment lost 6 bases and the V segment lost 4 bases, leaving 7 bases of the junction unmatched. The CDR3 is made up of 14 amino acids. Details on this clonotype: Its specificity is not known.

V gene TRBV10-3 combines with J gene TRBJ1-1; 8 nucleotides agree with TRBD1. This material consisted of whole blood, taken in connection with sensitization to the hapten diphenylcyclopropenone (DPC). The TCR was taken from a man aged 25 to 40 with alopecia areata. Some clones in this sample may be carry-over from other donors' samples. The CDR3 DNA reads as TGTGCCATCAGTGCGGACAGGGATATTCCTGAAGCTTTCTTT. Protein: CAISADRDIPEAFF.